One and the same sample provided the 14 T cell receptor beta chains below, sequenced in a study of shared clonotypes between healthy human individuals. The method was immunoSEQ multiplex PCR; TCRdb's version includes in-frame clones alone and lacks a portion of them. The repertoire holds 2,500,000 or so clones, with roughly 92% as singletons. The sample was naive CD4+ T cells from PBMCs. Subset of the sample: CD45RA+ positively selected. These receptors were collected from a man aged 18-30 years in good health. Some clones in this sample may be carry-over from other donors' samples.

Here the CDR3 DNA reads TGTGCCAGCGATTACCAAGATTCCTACACCTTC. It specifies CASDYQDSYTF. The V and J genes are TRBV6-1 and TRBJ1-2; unclear D gene. Germline CDR1 MNHNS, CDR2 SASEGT. The V end lost 8 bases, the J end lost 10 bases, and 14 bases lay between the germline ends. The CDR3 loop spans 11 amino acids.

This clone was seen once. This chain links TRBV14 with TRBJ2-7; unclear D gene. Trimming took off 0 bases at V and 0 bases at J, with 9 bases between the two ends. Germline-derived CDR1 and CDR2 are SGHDN and FVKESK. The CDR3 extends over 15 amino acids. The CDR3 nucleotides read TGTGCCAGCAGCCAAGAATTATCTAGCTCCTACGAGCAGTACTTC. This sequence encodes CASSQELSSSYEQYF.

The rearrangement joins TRBV5-4 to TRBJ1-2, with 8 bases aligning to TRBD1. The V gene end was trimmed by 4 bases and the J gene end by 6 bases; junction bases not matched to a gene: 5. Germline CDR1 reads SGHNT; CDR2 reads YYREEE (reference sequence). The CDR3 runs 13 residues. Written as DNA, the CDR3 is TGTGCCAGCAGCGTGGACAGGGAAGATGGCTACACCTTC. It is translated as CASSVDREDGYTF.

About this clone itself: This CDR3 is also generated by other DNA sequences in the sample. The chain recombines TRBV2 with TRBJ2-3; D gene uncertain. This CDR3 comprises 14 residues. V lost 1 base and J 0 bases, leaving 5 bases between the germline ends. Germline V lookup: CDR1 SNHLY, CDR2 FYNNEI. CDR3 region: CASSEGRSTDTQYF. In nucleotides, the CDR3 is TGTGCCAGCAGTGAAGGGCGGAGCACAGATACGCAGTATTTT. Variable domain in full (rest from reference TRBV2 and TRBJ2-3): EPEVTQTPSHQVTQMGQEVILRCVPISNHLYFYWYRQILGQKVEFLVSFYNNEISEKSEIFDDQFSVERPDGSNFTLKIRSTKLEDSAMYFCASSEGRSTDTQYFGPGTRLTVL.

This chain connects TRBV5-1 to TRBJ2-7; D uncertain. The germline V and J ends were trimmed by 3 bases and 2 bases, with 12 bases remaining between them. This CDR3 region has 14 residues. The V gene's germline CDR1 is SGHRS and CDR2 YFSETQ. The CDR3, as DNA: TGCGCCAGCAGCTCGGACCCTGGGGCCTACGAGCAGTACTTC. Its protein product is CASSSDPGAYEQYF.

The chain combines TRBV6-5 with TRBJ1-6; D gene uncertain. V lost 6 bases and J 9 bases, leaving 12 bases between the germline ends. The CDR3 length is 13 residues. From germline, CDR1 is MNHEY and CDR2 SVGAGI. The CDR3 DNA is TGTGCCAGCAGGGGCCCGCTTGGTTCACCCCTCCACTTT. Its translation is CASRGPLGSPLHF.

The J gene is TRBJ1-1, the V gene TRBV11-2; D is uncertain. V shed 2 bases and J shed 8 bases, with 6 bases lying between them. Germline values: CDR1 SGHAT, CDR2 FQNNGV. The CDR3 runs to 11 residues. The CDR3 here is CASSLFREAFF. The CDR3 nucleotides read TGTGCCAGCAGCTTATTCCGGGAAGCTTTCTTT.

The chain uses TRBV5-1 and TRBJ2-3; D may be TRBD2 (5 bases). V gave up 4 bases and J gave up 4 bases, with 13 bases separating them. Germline-derived CDR1 and CDR2 are SGHRS and YFSETQ. This CDR3 is 14 amino acids long. The CDR3 here is CASSPGTGSDTQYF. For the CDR3, the DNA is TGCGCCAGCAGCCCCGGAACGGGGTCAGATACGCAGTATTTT.

The V and J genes are TRBV6-6 and TRBJ1-1; D unclear. The V end lost 4 bases, the J end lost 10 bases, and 16 bases lay between the germline ends. Germline CDR1 and CDR2: MNHNY and SVGAGI (reference sequence). CDR3 size: 13 residues. The DNA of the CDR3 is TGTGCCAGCAGTTTGGGCCGCGGGGTGGTAGCTTTCTTT. The encoded protein is CASSLGRGVVAFF.

This clone was observed a single time. The J gene is TRBJ2-1, the V gene TRBV30, with D possibly being TRBD2 (5 bases). Germline loops: CDR1 GTSNPN, CDR2 SVGIG (reference sequence). This CDR3 region has 16 residues. V lost 3 bases and J 0 bases, leaving 15 bases between the germline ends. The CDR3 DNA is TGTGCCTGGAGCAAGGAGGAAACGTCCTCCTACAATGAGCAGTTCTTC. Amino acids: CAWSKEETSSYNEQFF.

The genes are TRBV27 and TRBJ1-4; D is uncertain. The CDR3 runs to 14 residues. The V end lost 6 bases, the J end lost 3 bases, and 11 bases lay between the germline ends. Looked up from germline, CDR1 is MNHEY and CDR2 is SMNVEV (reference sequence). CDR3 sequence: CASRLAGANEKLFF. DNA for the CDR3: TGTGCCAGCAGACTTGCAGGAGCTAATGAAAAACTGTTTTTT.

The gene calls are TRBV6-5 and TRBJ2-5, with D possibly called TRBD1 or TRBD2 (5 bases each). V lost 6 bases and J lost 0, with 14 bases in between. The germline CDR1 and CDR2 sequences are MNHEY and SVGAGI. This CDR3 has 15 residues. For the CDR3, the DNA is TGTGCCAGCAGGGGCCGGGGACGGCACCAAGAGACCCAGTACTTC. This encodes CASRGRGRHQETQYF.

The V and J genes are TRBV5-1 and TRBJ2-7; TRBD2 might be the D (5 bases). CDR3 size: 14 residues. Trimming took off 3 bases at V and 2 bases at J, with 12 bases between the two ends. Germline values: CDR1 SGHRS, CDR2 YFSETQ. CDR3 region: CASSSAPGTYEQYF. The CDR3 coding sequence is TGCGCCAGCAGCTCTGCCCCGGGGACCTACGAGCAGTACTTC.

Comments on this clone: The same CDR3 can be traced to other DNA sequences in this sample. The rearrangement uses TRBV6-1 and TRBJ2-1; 12 bases map to TRBD2. CDR3 length: 15 amino acids. Unmatched junction bases numbered 1, after V lost 3 bases and J lost 4 bases. Germline V CDR1 and CDR2: MNHNS, SASEGT. CDR3: CASSELAGGYNEQFF. The CDR3 bases are TGTGCCAGCAGTGAGCTAGCGGGAGGGTACAATGAGCAGTTCTTC.